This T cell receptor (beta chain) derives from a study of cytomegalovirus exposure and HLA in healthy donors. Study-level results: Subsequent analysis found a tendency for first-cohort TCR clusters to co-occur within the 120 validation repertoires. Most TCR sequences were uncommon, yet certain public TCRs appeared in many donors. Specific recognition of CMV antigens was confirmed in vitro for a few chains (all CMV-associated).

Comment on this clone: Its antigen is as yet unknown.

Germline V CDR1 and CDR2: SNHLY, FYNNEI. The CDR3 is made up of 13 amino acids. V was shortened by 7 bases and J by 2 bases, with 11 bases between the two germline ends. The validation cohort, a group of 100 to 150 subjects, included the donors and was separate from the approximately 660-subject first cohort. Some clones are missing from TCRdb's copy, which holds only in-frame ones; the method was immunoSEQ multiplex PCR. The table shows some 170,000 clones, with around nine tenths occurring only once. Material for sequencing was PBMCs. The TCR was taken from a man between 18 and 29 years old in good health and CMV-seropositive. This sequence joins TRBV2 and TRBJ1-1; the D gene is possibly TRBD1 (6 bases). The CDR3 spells CASKIQGNTEAFF. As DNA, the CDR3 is TGTGCCAGCAAGATACAGGGAAACACTGAAGCTTTCTTT.